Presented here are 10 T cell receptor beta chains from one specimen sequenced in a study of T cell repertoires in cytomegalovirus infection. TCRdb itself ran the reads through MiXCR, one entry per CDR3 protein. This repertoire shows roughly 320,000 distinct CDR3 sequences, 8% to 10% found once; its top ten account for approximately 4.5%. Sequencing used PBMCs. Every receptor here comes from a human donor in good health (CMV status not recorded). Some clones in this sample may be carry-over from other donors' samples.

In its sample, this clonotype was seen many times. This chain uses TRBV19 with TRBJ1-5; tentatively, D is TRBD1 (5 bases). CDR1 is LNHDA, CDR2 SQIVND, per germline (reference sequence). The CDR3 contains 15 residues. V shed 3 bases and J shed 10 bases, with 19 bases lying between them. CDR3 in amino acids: CASSIRDGGFRPQHF. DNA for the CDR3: TGTGCCAGTAGTATCCGGGACGGGGGTTTTCGACCCCAGCATTTT.

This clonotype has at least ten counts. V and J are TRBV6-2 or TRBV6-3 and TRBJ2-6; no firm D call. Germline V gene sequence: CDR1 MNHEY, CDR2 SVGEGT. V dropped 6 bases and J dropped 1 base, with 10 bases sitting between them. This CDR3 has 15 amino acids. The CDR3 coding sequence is TGTGCCAGCAGCCCCCTGGGGTCTGGGGCCAACGTCCTGACTTTC. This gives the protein CASSPLGSGANVLTF.

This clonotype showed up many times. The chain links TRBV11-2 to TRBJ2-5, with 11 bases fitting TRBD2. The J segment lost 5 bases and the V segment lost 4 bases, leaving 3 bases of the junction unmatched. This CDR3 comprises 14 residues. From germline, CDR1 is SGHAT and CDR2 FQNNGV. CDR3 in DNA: TGTGCCAGCAGCTCGACTAGCGGGATTGAGACCCAGTACTTC. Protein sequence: CASSSTSGIETQYF.

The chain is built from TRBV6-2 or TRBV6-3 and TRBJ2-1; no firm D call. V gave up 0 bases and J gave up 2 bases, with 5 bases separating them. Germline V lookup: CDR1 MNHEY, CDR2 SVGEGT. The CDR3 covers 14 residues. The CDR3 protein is CASSYSSTYNEQFF. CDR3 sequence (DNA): TGTGCCAGCAGTTACTCATCTACCTACAATGAGCAGTTCTTC.

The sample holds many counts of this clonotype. The DNA for the CDR3 is TGTGCCAGCAGCTTAGCGGTCCTAGGGGGCTACACCTTC. Translating gives CASSLAVLGGYTF. J is TRBJ1-2 and V is TRBV7-2; D unclear. The CDR3 spans 13 residues. Trimming removed 0 bases at V and 8 bases at J, with 10 bases between. Germline loops: CDR1 SGHTA, CDR2 FQGNSA. Full variable domain (outside the CDR3, taken from reference TRBV7-2 and TRBJ1-2): GAGVSQSPSNKVTEKGKDVELRCDPISGHTALYWYRQSLGQGLEFLIYFQGNSAPDKSGLPSDRFSAERTGGSVSTLTIQRTQQEDSAVYLCASSLAVLGGYTFGSGTRLTVV.

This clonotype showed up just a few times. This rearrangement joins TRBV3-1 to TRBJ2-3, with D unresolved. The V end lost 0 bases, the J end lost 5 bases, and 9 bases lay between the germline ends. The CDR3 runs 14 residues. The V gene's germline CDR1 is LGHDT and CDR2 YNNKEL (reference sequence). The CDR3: CASSQENPGDTQYF. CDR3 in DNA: TGTGCCAGCAGCCAAGAGAACCCAGGAGATACGCAGTATTTT.

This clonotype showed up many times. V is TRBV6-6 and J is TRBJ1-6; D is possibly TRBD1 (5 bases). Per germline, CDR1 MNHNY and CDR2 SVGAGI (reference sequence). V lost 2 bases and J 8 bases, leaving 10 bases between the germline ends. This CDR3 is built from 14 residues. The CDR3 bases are TGTGCCAGCAGTTACCCAGGGAAAGATTCACCCCTCCACTTT. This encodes CASSYPGKDSPLHF.

The chain's CDR3 is CASSPRDRGYSEQYF. The CDR3 DNA sequence: TGTGCCAGTAGTCCCAGGGACAGGGGGTACTCCGAGCAGTACTTC. The genes are TRBV19 and TRBJ2-7; 11 bases line up with TRBD1. The CDR3 loop spans 15 amino acids. Trimming cost V 5 bases and J 6 bases; bases outside gene matches: 9. Germline V CDR1 and CDR2: LNHDA, SQIVND (reference sequence).

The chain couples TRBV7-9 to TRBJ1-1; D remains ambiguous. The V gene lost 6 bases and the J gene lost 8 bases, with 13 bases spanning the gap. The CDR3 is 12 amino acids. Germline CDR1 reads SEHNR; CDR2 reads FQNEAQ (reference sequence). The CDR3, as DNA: TGTGCCAGCAGACCGCCAACAGTCGAAGCTTTCTTT. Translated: CASRPPTVEAFF.

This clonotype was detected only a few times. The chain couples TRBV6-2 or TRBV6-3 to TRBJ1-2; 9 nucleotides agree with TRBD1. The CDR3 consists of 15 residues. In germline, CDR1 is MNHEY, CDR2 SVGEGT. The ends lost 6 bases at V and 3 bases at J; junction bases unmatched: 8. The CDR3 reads CASRPGQGSDYGYTF. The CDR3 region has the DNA TGTGCCAGCAGACCCGGACAGGGGAGCGACTATGGCTACACCTTC.